A selection of T cell receptor beta chains follows, all from one sample in a study of T cells and Merkel cell carcinoma outcomes. Sequenced by immunoSEQ multiplex PCR; TCRdb stores in-frame clones only, minus some. The table lists 3,500 to 4,000 clones, approximately 92% of them singletons. Sequencing was carried out using tumor tissue from Merkel cell carcinoma. These TCRs come from a human donor with Merkel cell carcinoma. Both conserved end residues are part of each CDR3. D genes are given only for firm matches. Clone size is not always given. Where it is, it says once, few, many or a class for expanded clones.

TRBJ2-2 | 15 | TRBV11-2 | TRBD2 | - | CASSPMGGRTGELFF
TRBJ1-2 | 15 | TRBV19 | - | - | CASRGSGRSNYGYTF
TRBJ2-7 | 16 | TRBV4-1 | TRBD2 | - | CASSQEFPGGSYEQYF
TRBJ2-7 | 15 | TRBV27 | - | - | CASSFAPMSSYEQYF
TRBJ2-1 | 16 | TRBV6-4 | TRBD2 | - | CASSYSGTSGNNEQFF
TRBJ1-2 | 13 | TRBV30 | TRBD1 | - | CACRQGFNYGYTF
TRBJ2-7 | 14 | TRBV5-6 | - | - | CASSVRQYSYEQYF
TRBJ1-6 | 15 | TRBV30 | - | once | CAGVAGDAGYRPLHF
TRBJ2-3 | 14 | TRBV29-1 | - | - | CSVGGATSTDTQYF
TRBJ2-3 | 12 | TRBV7-3 | - | - | CASSTPPDTQYF
TRBJ1-4 | 13 | TRBV5-1 | - | - | CASSLSTNEKLFF
TRBJ2-7 | 13 | TRBV7-6 | - | - | CASSRAEGYEQYF
TRBJ2-4 | 14 | TRBV4-1 | TRBD1 | once | CASSQRTGVDIQYF
TRBJ2-1 | 16 | TRBV9 | TRBD2 | - | CASSVGGGVTLNEQFF
TRBJ2-7 | 15 | TRBV28 | TRBD1 | - | CASSIWTGKRYEQYF
TRBJ2-7 | 15 | TRBV12-5 | - | - | CASGFNPDNPYEQYF
TRBJ2-7 | 15 | TRBV7-6 | TRBD1 | - | CASSFPGQDSYEQYF
TRBJ2-3 | 17 | TRBV7-2 | TRBD2 | - | CASSSQGLAGAPDTQYF
TRBJ1-1 | 13 | TRBV6-5 | TRBD1 | - | CASSSSGGTEVFF
TRBJ1-4 | 13 | TRBV27 | - | - | CASSLGGSEKLFF
TRBJ2-3 | 14 | TRBV11-2 | - | - | CASSKPSGADTQYF
TRBJ2-7 | 14 | TRBV10-3 | TRBD1 | - | CAIRGQGRTYEQYF
TRBJ2-1 | 18 | TRBV7-2 | TRBD2 | - | CASSLAPLGPGLASEQFF
TRBJ2-5 | 14 | TRBV4-1 | TRBD1 | - | CASSLRDRGETQYF
TRBJ1-3 | 17 | TRBV7-9 | - | - | CASSRPGQKNLGNTIYF
TRBJ1-3 | 13 | TRBV13 | - | once | CASSSLVGDTIYF
TRBJ2-3 | 16 | TRBV4-2 | - | - | CASSQVFQRFTDTQYF
TRBJ2-5 | 13 | TRBV19 | - | - | CASSTQWPETQYF
TRBJ1-1 | 16 | TRBV18 | - | - | CASSRETGSMNTEAFF
TRBJ2-7 | 15 | TRBV27 | TRBD1 | - | CASSLRQGASYEQYF
TRBJ1-2 | 13 | TRBV7-2 | TRBD1 | - | CASSYRGNYGYTF
TRBJ1-1 | 13 | TRBV7-9 | - | once | CASSLGGFGGAFF
TRBJ2-4 | 12 | TRBV27 | - | - | CAIGPGPGIQYF
TRBJ2-3 | 11 | TRBV7-8 | - | - | CASSPGETQYF
TRBJ1-1 | 15 | TRBV14 | - | - | CASSQGEGLNTEAFF